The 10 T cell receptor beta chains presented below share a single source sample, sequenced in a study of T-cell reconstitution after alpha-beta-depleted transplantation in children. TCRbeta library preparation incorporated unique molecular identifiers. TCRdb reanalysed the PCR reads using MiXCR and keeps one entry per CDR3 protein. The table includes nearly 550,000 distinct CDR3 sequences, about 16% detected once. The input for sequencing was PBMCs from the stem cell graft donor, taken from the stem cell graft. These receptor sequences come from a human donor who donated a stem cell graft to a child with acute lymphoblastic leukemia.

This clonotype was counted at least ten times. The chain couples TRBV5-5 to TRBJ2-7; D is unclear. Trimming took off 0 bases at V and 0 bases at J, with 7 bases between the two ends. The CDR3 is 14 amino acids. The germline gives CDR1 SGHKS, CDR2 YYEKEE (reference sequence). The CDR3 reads CASSLDQRSYEQYF. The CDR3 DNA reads TGTGCCAGCAGCTTGGACCAGCGCTCCTACGAGCAGTACTTC.

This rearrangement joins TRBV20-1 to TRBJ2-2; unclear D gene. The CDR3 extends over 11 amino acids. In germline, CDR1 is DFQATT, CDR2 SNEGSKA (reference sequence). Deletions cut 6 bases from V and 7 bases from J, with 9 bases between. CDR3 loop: CSARGGGELFF. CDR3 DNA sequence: TGCAGTGCCCGAGGTGGCGGGGAGCTGTTTTTT.

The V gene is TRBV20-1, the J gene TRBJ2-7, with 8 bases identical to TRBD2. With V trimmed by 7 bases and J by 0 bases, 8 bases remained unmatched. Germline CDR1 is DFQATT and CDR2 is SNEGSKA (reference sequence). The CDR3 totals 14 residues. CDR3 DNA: TGCAGTGTCCCTCCCGGGACTAGCTCCTACGAGCAGTACTTC. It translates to CSVPPGTSSYEQYF.

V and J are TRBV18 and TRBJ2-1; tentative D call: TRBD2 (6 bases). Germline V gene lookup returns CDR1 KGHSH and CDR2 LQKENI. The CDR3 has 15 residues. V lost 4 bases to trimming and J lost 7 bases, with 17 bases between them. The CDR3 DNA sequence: TGTGCCAGCTCACTACCGGTTGGGGGGTTGAATGAGCAGTTCTTC. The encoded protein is CASSLPVGGLNEQFF.

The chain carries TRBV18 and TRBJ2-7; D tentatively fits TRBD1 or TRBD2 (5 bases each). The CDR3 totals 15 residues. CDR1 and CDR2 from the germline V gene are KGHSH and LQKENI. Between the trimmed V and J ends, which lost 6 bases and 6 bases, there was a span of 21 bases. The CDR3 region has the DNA TGTGCCAGCTCTCCAAGCGCCGGGGCGAGCCCCGAGCAGTACTTC. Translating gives CASSPSAGASPEQYF.

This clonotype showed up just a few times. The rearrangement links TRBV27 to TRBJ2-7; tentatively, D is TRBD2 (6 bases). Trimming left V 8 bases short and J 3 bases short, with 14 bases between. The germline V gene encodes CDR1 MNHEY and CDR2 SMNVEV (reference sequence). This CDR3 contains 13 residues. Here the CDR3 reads CASSQRTNYEQYF. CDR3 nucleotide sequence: TGTGCCAGCTCCCAAAGGACTAACTACGAGCAGTACTTC.

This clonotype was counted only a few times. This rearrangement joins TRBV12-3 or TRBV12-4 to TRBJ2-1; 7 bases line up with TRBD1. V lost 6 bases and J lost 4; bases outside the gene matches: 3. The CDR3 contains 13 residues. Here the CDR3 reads CASRMGQYNEQFF. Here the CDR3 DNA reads TGTGCCAGCAGGATGGGACAGTACAATGAGCAGTTCTTC.

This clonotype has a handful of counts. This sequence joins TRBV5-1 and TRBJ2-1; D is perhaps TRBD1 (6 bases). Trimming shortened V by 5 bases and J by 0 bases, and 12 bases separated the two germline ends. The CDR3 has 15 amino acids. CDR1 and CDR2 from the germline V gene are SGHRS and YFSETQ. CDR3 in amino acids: CASRGDIISYNEQFF. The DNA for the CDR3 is TGCGCCAGCAGGGGGGACATAATCTCCTACAATGAGCAGTTCTTC.

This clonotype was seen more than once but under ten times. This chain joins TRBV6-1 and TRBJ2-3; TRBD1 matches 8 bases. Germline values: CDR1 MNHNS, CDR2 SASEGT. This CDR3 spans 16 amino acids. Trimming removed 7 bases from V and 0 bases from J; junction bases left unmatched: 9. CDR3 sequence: CASIKGQVYSTDTQYF. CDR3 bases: TGTGCCAGCATCAAGGGACAGGTTTATAGCACAGATACGCAGTATTTT.

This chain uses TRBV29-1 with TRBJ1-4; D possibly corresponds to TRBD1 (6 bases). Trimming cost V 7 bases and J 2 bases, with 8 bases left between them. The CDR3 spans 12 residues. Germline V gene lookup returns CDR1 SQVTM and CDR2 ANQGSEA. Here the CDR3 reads CSGRGTNEKLFF. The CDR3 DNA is TGCAGCGGTAGGGGGACTAATGAAAAACTGTTTTTT. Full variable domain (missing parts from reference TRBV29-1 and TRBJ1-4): SAVISQKPSRDICQRGTSLTIQCQVDSQVTMMFWYRQQPGQSLTLIATANQGSEATYESGFVIDKFPISRPNLTFSTLTVSNMSPEDSSIYLCSGRGTNEKLFFGSGTQLSVL.